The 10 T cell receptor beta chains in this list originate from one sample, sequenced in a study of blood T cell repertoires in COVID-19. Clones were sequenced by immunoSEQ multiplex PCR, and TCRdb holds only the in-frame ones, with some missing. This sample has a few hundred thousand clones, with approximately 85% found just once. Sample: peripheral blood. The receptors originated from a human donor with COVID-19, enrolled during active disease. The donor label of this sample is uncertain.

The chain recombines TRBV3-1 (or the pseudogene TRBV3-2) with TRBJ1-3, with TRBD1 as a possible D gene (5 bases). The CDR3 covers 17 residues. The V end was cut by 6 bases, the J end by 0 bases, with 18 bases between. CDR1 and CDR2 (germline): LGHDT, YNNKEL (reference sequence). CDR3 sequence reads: CASSPDSWQSSGNTIYF. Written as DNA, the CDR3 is TGTGCCAGCAGTCCCGACAGTTGGCAGAGCTCTGGAAACACCATATATTTT.

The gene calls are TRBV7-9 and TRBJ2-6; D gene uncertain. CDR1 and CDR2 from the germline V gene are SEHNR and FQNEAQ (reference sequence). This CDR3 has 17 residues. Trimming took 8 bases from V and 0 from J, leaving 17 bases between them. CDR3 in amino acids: CASPFSVAVSGANVLTF. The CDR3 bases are TGTGCCAGCCCGTTTTCTGTGGCGGTCTCTGGGGCCAACGTCCTGACTTTC.

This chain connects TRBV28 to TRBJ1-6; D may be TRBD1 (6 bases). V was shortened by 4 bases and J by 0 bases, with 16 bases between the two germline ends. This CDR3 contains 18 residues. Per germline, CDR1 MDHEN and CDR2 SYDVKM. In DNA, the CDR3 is TGTGCCAGCAGTTCCGACAGGTCTCCGAGCTCCTATAATTCACCCCTCCACTTT. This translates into CASSSDRSPSSYNSPLHF.

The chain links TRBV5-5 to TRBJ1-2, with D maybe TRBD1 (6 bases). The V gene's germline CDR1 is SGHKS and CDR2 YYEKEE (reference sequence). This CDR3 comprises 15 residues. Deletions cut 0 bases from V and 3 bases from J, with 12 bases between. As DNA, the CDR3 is TGTGCCAGCAGCTTGGCCGCAGGGGTCTACTATGGCTACACCTTC. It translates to CASSLAAGVYYGYTF.

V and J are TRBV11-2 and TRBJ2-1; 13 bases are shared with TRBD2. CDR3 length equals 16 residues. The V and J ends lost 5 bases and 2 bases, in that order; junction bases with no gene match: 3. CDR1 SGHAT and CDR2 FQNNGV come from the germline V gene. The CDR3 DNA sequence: TGTGCCAGCAGCCCCGGGACTAGCGGGGCCTACAATGAGCAGTTCTTC. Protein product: CASSPGTSGAYNEQFF. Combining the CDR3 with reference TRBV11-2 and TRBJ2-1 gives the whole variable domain EAGVAQSPRYKIIEKRQSVAFWCNPISGHATLYWYQQILGQGPKLLIQFQNNGVVDDSQLPKDRFSAERLKGVDSTLKIQPAKLEDSAVYLCASSPGTSGAYNEQFFGPGTRLTVL.

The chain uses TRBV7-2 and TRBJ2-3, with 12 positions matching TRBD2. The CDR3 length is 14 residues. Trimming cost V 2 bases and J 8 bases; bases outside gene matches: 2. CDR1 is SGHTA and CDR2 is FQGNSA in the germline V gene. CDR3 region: CASSLLAGGGTQYF. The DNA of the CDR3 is TGTGCCAGCAGCTTACTAGCGGGAGGGGGTACGCAGTATTTT.

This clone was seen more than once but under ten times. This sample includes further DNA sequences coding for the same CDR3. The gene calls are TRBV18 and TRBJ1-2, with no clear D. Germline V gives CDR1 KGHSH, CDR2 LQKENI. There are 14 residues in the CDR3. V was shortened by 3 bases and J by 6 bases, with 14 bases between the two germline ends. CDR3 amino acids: CASSPLSGRDGYTF. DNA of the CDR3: TGTGCCAGCTCACCCCTGAGCGGACGTGATGGCTACACCTTC.

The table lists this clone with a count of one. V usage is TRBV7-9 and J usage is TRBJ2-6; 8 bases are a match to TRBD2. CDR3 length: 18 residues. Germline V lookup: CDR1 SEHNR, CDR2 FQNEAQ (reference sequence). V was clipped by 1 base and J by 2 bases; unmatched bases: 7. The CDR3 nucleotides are TGTGCCAGCAGCTTAGGGGTCGGGAGGGTCCCTGGGGCCAACGTCCTGACTTTC. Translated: CASSLGVGRVPGANVLTF.

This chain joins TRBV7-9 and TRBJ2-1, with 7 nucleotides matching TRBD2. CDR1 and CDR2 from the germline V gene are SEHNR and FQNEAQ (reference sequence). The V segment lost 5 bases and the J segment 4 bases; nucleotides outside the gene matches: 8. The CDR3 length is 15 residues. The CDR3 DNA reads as TGTGCCAGCAGCCTAAGGGGAGGGGCTTACAATGAGCAGTTCTTC. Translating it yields CASSLRGGAYNEQFF. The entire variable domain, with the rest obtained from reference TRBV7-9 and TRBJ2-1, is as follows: DTGVSQNPRHKITKRGQNVTFRCDPISEHNRLYWYRQTLGQGPEFLTYFQNEAQLEKSRLLSDRFSAERPKGSFSTLEIQRTEQGDSAMYLCASSLRGGAYNEQFFGPGTRLTVL.

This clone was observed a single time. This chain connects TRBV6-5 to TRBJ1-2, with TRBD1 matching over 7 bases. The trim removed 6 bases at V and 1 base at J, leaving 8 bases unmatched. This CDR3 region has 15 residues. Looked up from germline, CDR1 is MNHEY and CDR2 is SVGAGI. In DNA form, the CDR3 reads TGTGCCAGCAGGGGGGGCAGGGGGAGTAACTATGGCTACACCTTC. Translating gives CASRGGRGSNYGYTF.